A single sample gave rise to the 30 T cell receptor beta chains below, sequenced in a study of OX40 agonist ivuxolimab in advanced cancers. TCRdb's copy holds only in-frame clones and misses some; the assay was immunoSEQ multiplex PCR. The sample carries tens of thousands of clones, around 84% recorded once. The specimen was CD4+ or CD8+ T cells sorted from blood, collected in a trial of the OX40 agonist ivuxolimab. The receptors come from an adult with an advanced solid tumor such as melanoma, head and neck, liver or kidney cancer.

This chain joins TRBV6-1 and TRBJ1-2; the D gene is possibly TRBD1 (5 bases). Trimming stripped 5 bases from V and 3 bases from J, with 13 bases between. This CDR3 comprises 14 residues. Germline V gene sequence: CDR1 MNHNS, CDR2 SASEGT. The CDR3 protein is CASSRRERDYGYTF. DNA for the CDR3: TGTGCCAGCAGTCGCAGGGAGAGGGACTATGGCTACACCTTC.

V is TRBV6-1 and J is TRBJ1-5; the match to TRBD1 covers 8 bases. Germline trimming cut 4 bases from V and 7 bases from J; bases unmatched to any gene: 12. CDR1 is MNHNS and CDR2 is SASEGT in the germline V gene. This CDR3 has 16 amino acids. The CDR3 spells CASSGHDRGVWQPQHF. In DNA, the CDR3 is TGTGCCAGCAGTGGGCATGACAGGGGAGTGTGGCAGCCCCAGCATTTT.

The chain carries TRBV10-1 and TRBJ1-1; D gene unclear. Per the germline V gene, CDR1 is WNHNN and CDR2 is SYGVQD (reference sequence). The CDR3 runs to 13 residues. The V end was cut by 3 bases, the J end by 1 base, with 6 bases between. The CDR3 region is CASSDERNTEAFF. Here the CDR3 DNA reads TGCGCCAGCAGTGATGAGAGGAACACTGAAGCTTTCTTT.

The chain has TRBV4-1 and TRBJ2-3; D is undetermined. Germline CDR1 is MGHRA and CDR2 is YSYEKL. The CDR3 loop spans 15 amino acids. The V gene lost 5 bases and the J gene lost 6 bases, with 18 bases spanning the gap. For the CDR3, the DNA is TGCGCCAGCAGCGGATGGGCTCCTGGGCGGGATACGCAGTATTTT. Translating it yields CASSGWAPGRDTQYF.

The chain employs TRBV27 and TRBJ2-3, with 7 nucleotides matching TRBD2. V shed 5 bases and J 5 bases; nucleotides not matched to a gene: 13. Per germline, CDR1 MNHEY and CDR2 SMNVEV (reference sequence). The CDR3 has 16 residues. The CDR3 sequence: CASSPLGGGERDTQYF. DNA for the CDR3: TGTGCCAGCAGTCCACTGGGCGGGGGAGAACGAGATACGCAGTATTTT.

This clone was counted a single time. V and J are TRBV2 and TRBJ2-7; tentatively, D is TRBD2 (6 bases). Germline V gene sequence: CDR1 SNHLY, CDR2 FYNNEI. The CDR3 extends over 14 amino acids. Between the trimmed V and J ends, which lost 5 bases and 7 bases, there was a span of 18 bases. The CDR3 loop is CASSPRGEVREQYF. For the CDR3, the DNA is TGTGCCAGCAGTCCCAGAGGGGAGGTCCGGGAGCAGTACTTC.

The CDR3 here is CASSRVNTEAFF. CDR3 nucleotides: TGTGCCAGCAGCAGGGTGAACACTGAAGCTTTCTTT. The rearrangement uses TRBV2 and TRBJ1-1, with D possibly being TRBD1 (5 bases). The CDR3 totals 12 residues. The V end lost 6 bases, the J end lost 0 bases, and 5 bases lay between the germline ends. In germline, CDR1 is SNHLY, CDR2 FYNNEI.

V gene TRBV18 combines with J gene TRBJ1-2; 9 nucleotides align to TRBD1. The CDR3 loop spans 18 amino acids. Trimming took 2 bases from V and 6 from J; bases not matched to a gene: 16. CDR1 is KGHSH, CDR2 LQKENI, per germline. CDR3 loop: CASSPRTGQGRDINGYTF. CDR3 bases: TGTGCCAGCTCACCAAGGACGGGACAGGGCCGGGATATCAATGGCTACACCTTC.

This sequence joins TRBV14 and TRBJ2-7, with 7 positions matching TRBD1. In germline, CDR1 is SGHDN, CDR2 FVKESK. CDR3 size: 13 residues. Trimming cost V 6 bases and J 2 bases; bases outside gene matches: 4. As DNA, the CDR3 is TGTGCCAGCAGAAGACAGGGCGCCTACGAGCAGTACTTC. Protein product: CASRRQGAYEQYF.

The rearrangement links TRBV19 to TRBJ2-7; D possibly corresponds to TRBD1 (5 bases). This CDR3 has 14 residues. The germline V gene encodes CDR1 LNHDA and CDR2 SQIVND (reference sequence). The V end was cut by 3 bases, the J end by 3 bases, with 12 bases between. The CDR3 sequence is CASSILADSYEQYF. The CDR3 region has the DNA TGTGCCAGTAGTATTTTGGCAGACAGCTACGAGCAGTACTTC. Combining the CDR3 with reference TRBV19 and TRBJ2-7 gives the whole variable domain DGGITQSPKYLFRKEGQNVTLSCEQNLNHDAMYWYRQDPGQGLRLIYYSQIVNDFQKGDIAEGYSVSREKKESFPLTVTSAQKNPTAFYLCASSILADSYEQYFGPGTRLTVT.

This chain joins TRBV11-2 and TRBJ2-3; 10 bases fit TRBD2. V dropped 5 bases and J dropped 0; count of bases not matched to a gene: 5. The germline V gene has CDR1 SGHAT and CDR2 FQNNGV. The CDR3 spans 16 residues. DNA of the CDR3: TGTGCCAGCAGCCTTACTAGCGGGACTAGCACAGATACGCAGTATTTT. Protein: CASSLTSGTSTDTQYF.

The chain couples TRBV5-4 to TRBJ2-7, with TRBD1 matching over 12 bases. The V gene's germline CDR1 is SGHNT and CDR2 YYREEE (reference sequence). With V trimmed by 4 bases and J by 6 bases, 8 bases remained unmatched. The CDR3 length is 15 residues. CDR3 sequence (DNA): TGTGCCAGCAGCGCCACGGGACAGGGGGCCCCCGAGCAGTACTTC. Its translation is CASSATGQGAPEQYF.

The rearrangement links TRBV19 to TRBJ1-5, with no clear D. The CDR3 has 14 residues. Looked up from germline, CDR1 is LNHDA and CDR2 is SQIVND (reference sequence). The V gene lost 7 bases and the J gene lost 3 bases, with 13 bases spanning the gap. The CDR3 protein is CASTEMNDNQPQHF. In DNA form, the CDR3 reads TGTGCCAGTACAGAGATGAACGACAATCAGCCCCAGCATTTT.

The V call is TRBV28, the J call TRBJ2-1; 10 nucleotides match TRBD2. The trim removed 1 base at V and 6 bases at J, leaving 3 bases unmatched. The CDR3 totals 15 residues. The V gene's germline CDR1 is MDHEN and CDR2 SYDVKM. This CDR3 reads CASSLLAGGINEQFF. The DNA of the CDR3 is TGTGCCAGCAGTTTATTAGCGGGGGGTATCAATGAGCAGTTCTTC.

J is TRBJ2-5 and V is TRBV1; the table's D call TRBD2 went unverified against the DNA. TRBV1 is a known pseudogene. This CDR3 contains 15 residues. Written as DNA, the CDR3 is TGCACCAGCAGCCAAGCGCTAGTGAGACAAGAGACCCAGTACTTC. Its protein product is CTSSQALVRQETQYF.

The chain recombines TRBV29-1 with TRBJ2-1, with 7 positions matching TRBD1. With V trimmed by 7 bases and J by 9 bases, 21 bases remained unmatched. The germline V gene encodes CDR1 SQVTM and CDR2 ANQGSEA. This CDR3 has 16 amino acids. The CDR3 nucleotides read TGCAGCGCAGCCGACAGGGTAGGTGTGGTTACACTTGAGCAGTTCTTC. Translated: CSAADRVGVVTLEQFF.

V is TRBV10-1 and J is TRBJ1-4; TRBD1 matches at 7 bases. V was clipped by 6 bases and J by 0 bases; unmatched bases: 13. This CDR3 spans 18 amino acids. Looked up from germline, CDR1 is WNHNN and CDR2 is SYGVQD (reference sequence). The CDR3 region has the DNA TGCGCCAGCAGAGACGACAGGGAGAGAGTTGCAACTAATGAAAAACTGTTTTTT. As protein: CASRDDRERVATNEKLFF.

The J gene is TRBJ2-7, the V gene TRBV9, with a possible D match to TRBD2 (6 bases). Between the trimmed V and J ends, which lost 0 bases and 4 bases, there was a span of 17 bases. Germline V gives CDR1 SGDLS, CDR2 YYNGEE. The CDR3 runs to 16 residues. The CDR3, as DNA: TGTGCCAGCAGCGTAGCTGCTAGCGTGGGGGTTTACGAGCAGTACTTC. This translates into CASSVAASVGVYEQYF.

This clone was detected once. V gene TRBV9 combines with J gene TRBJ1-1; TRBD1 is a possible D gene (5 bases). This CDR3 comprises 14 residues. Trimming pared 0 bases from V and 3 bases from J, leaving 9 bases between. Germline CDR1 reads SGDLS; CDR2 reads YYNGEE. CDR3 sequence (DNA): TGTGCCAGCAGCGTAGGAATGGGGGACACTGAAGCTTTCTTT. Its translation is CASSVGMGDTEAFF.

In this sample, this clone turned up a few times. The chain is built from TRBV29-1 and TRBJ1-1; possible D gene TRBD1, 6 bases. CDR3 length: 12 residues. The ends were cut back, 5 bases at V and 5 bases at J, with 12 bases in the middle. Germline V gene data show CDR1 as SQVTM and CDR2 as ANQGSEA. The CDR3 here is CSVRRGATEAFF. For the CDR3, the DNA is TGCAGCGTTCGGCGGGGGGCAACTGAAGCTTTCTTT.

The chain has TRBV11-2 and TRBJ1-3, with a tentative D call TRBD1 (6 bases). CDR3 length: 15 amino acids. From germline, CDR1 is SGHAT and CDR2 FQNNGV. V lost 4 bases to trimming and J lost 8 bases, with 18 bases between them. As DNA, the CDR3 is TGTGCCAGCAGCTCCCTCACAGGGACGGGCGACACCATATATTTT. It specifies CASSSLTGTGDTIYF.

The chain couples TRBV2 to TRBJ2-7; D is unresolved. CDR1 and CDR2 from the germline V gene are SNHLY and FYNNEI. V lost 6 bases to trimming and J lost 5 bases, with 14 bases between them. The CDR3 covers 13 residues. The CDR3 sequence: CASSSRILDEQYF. The CDR3 bases are TGTGCCAGCAGCTCACGGATACTGGACGAGCAGTACTTC.

The rearrangement joins TRBV7-9 to TRBJ2-3; D is tentatively TRBD1 or TRBD2 (5 bases each). The ends were cut back, 3 bases at V and 6 bases at J, with 25 bases in the middle. The CDR3 is 18 residues long. Germline V gene data show CDR1 as SEHNR and CDR2 as FQNEAQ (reference sequence). The CDR3 region is CASSFAASGTLNLDTQYF. CDR3 DNA sequence: TGTGCCAGCAGCTTTGCGGCCTCCGGGACGCTAAATCTGGATACGCAGTATTTT.

The chain links TRBV29-1 to TRBJ2-5; D call uncertain. CDR1 and CDR2 (germline): SQVTM, ANQGSEA. Trimming pared 4 bases from V and 4 bases from J, leaving 7 bases between. There are 11 residues in the CDR3. The CDR3 DNA sequence: TGCAGCGTTGTGCCGGGAGAGACCCAGTACTTC. Translation: CSVVPGETQYF.

The chain employs TRBV6-6 and TRBJ2-7; D perhaps matches TRBD1 (6 bases). This CDR3 is 15 amino acids long. V was cut by 6 bases and J by 3 bases, with 18 bases left in between. Germline V CDR1 and CDR2: MNHNY, SVGAGI (reference sequence). The CDR3: CASRIGTNAGYEQYF. CDR3 nucleotide sequence: TGTGCCAGCAGGATAGGGACAAACGCGGGCTACGAGCAGTACTTC.

The V call is TRBV11-1, the J call TRBJ2-3, with D tentatively TRBD2 (6 bases). The CDR3 loop spans 16 amino acids. V lost 5 bases to trimming and J lost 0 bases, with 15 bases between them. The germline V gene encodes CDR1 SGHAT and CDR2 FQDESV (reference sequence). This CDR3 reads CASSAGGAASTDTQYF. In nucleotides, the CDR3 is TGTGCCAGCAGCGCTGGAGGGGCGGCTAGCACAGATACGCAGTATTTT.

The chain couples TRBV27 to TRBJ2-7; no clear D gene. Germline V CDR1 and CDR2: MNHEY, SMNVEV (reference sequence). The CDR3 length is 16 residues. With 0 bases removed from V and 3 bases from J, the gap between germline ends came to 15 bases. DNA of the CDR3: TGTGCCAGCAGTTTATCGGGTACCGAGAAGTACTACGAGCAGTACTTC. As protein: CASSLSGTEKYYEQYF.

The rearrangement joins TRBV6-6 to TRBJ2-7; D not resolved. There are 15 residues in the CDR3. Trimming cost V 5 bases and J 3 bases, with 17 bases left between them. CDR1 is MNHNY and CDR2 is SVGAGI in the germline V gene (reference sequence). The chain's CDR3 is CASSRSSIPVYEQYF. The DNA for the CDR3 is TGTGCCAGCAGTAGGTCTAGTATCCCTGTCTACGAGCAGTACTTC.

This chain links TRBV2 with TRBJ1-6; 12 bases agree with TRBD1. This CDR3 has 18 residues. Unmatched junction bases numbered 10, after V lost 6 bases and J lost 4 bases. CDR1 and CDR2 from the germline V gene are SNHLY and FYNNEI. CDR3 DNA: TGTGCCAGCAGCTATGGGACAGGGGGCGCGTTTTATAATTCACCCCTCCACTTT. The encoded protein is CASSYGTGGAFYNSPLHF.

The chain employs TRBV4-1 and TRBJ2-7; D ambiguous. V lost 0 bases and J 4 bases, leaving 7 bases between the germline ends. Germline lookup yields CDR1 MGHRA and CDR2 YSYEKL. CDR3 length equals 13 residues. Here the CDR3 DNA reads TGCGCCAGCAGCCAAGAATTTTCTTACGAGCAGTACTTC. Translating it yields CASSQEFSYEQYF.